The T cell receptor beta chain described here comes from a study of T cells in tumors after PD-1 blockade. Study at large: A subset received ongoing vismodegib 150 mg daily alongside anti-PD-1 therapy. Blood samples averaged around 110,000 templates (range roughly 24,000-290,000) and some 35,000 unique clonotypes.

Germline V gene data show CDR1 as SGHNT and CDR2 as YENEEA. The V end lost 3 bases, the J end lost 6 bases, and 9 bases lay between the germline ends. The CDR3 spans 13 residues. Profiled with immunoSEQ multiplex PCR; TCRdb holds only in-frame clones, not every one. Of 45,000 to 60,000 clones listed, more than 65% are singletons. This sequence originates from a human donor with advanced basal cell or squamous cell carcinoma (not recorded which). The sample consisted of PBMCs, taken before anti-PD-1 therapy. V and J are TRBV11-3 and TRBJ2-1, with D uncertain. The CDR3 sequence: CASSLDGRNEQFF. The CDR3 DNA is TGTGCCAGCAGCTTGGATGGGCGCAATGAGCAGTTCTTC.